What follows are 6 T cell receptor beta chains derived from one specimen sequenced in a study of blood T cell repertoires in COVID-19. Generated by immunoSEQ multiplex PCR, the TCRdb table keeps only in-frame clones and is missing some. Of just over 650,000 clones in the sample, around 89% were seen once. Specimen: peripheral blood. These receptors were obtained from a young woman with acute or convalescent COVID-19.

This chain joins TRBV12-3 or TRBV12-4 and TRBJ1-2, with D hard to call. This CDR3 is built from 13 residues. V shed 2 bases and J shed 1 base, with 5 bases lying between them. The CDR3 protein is CASSLSINYGYTF. The CDR3 DNA reads TGTGCCAGCAGTTTATCCATTAACTATGGCTACACCTTC.

The chain is built from TRBV9 and TRBJ2-1; 9 bases fit TRBD2. Germline-derived CDR1 and CDR2 are SGDLS and YYNGEE. CDR3 size: 15 residues. V dropped 4 bases and J dropped 3; count of bases not matched to a gene: 5. CDR3 DNA sequence: TGTGCCAGCAGCCATAGCGGGGGAGGCTACAATGAGCAGTTCTTC. Amino acid sequence: CASSHSGGGYNEQFF.

The rearrangement uses TRBV6-2 or TRBV6-3 and TRBJ2-1; 10 bases match TRBD2. The CDR3 sequence is 15 residues long. V dropped 5 bases and J dropped 5; count of bases not matched to a gene: 6. The germline CDR1 and CDR2 sequences are MNHEY and SVGEGT. CDR3 region: CASSQSSGGNNEQFF. The CDR3 coding sequence is TGTGCCAGCAGTCAATCTAGCGGGGGCAACAATGAGCAGTTCTTC.

J is TRBJ2-7 and V is TRBV2, with D perhaps TRBD2 (6 bases). The CDR3 sequence is 13 residues long. The germline V gene has CDR1 SNHLY and CDR2 FYNNEI. Between the trimmed V and J ends, which lost 10 bases and 2 bases, there was a span of 15 bases. The CDR3 DNA sequence: TGTGCCATCCGGGGACTGCCTACCTACGAGCAGTACTTC. It codes for CAIRGLPTYEQYF.

Worth noting for this clone: Other DNA sequences in the sample encode the same CDR3. This sequence joins TRBV5-4 and TRBJ2-3, with 7 bases lining up with TRBD2. The CDR3 totals 15 residues. Unmatched junction bases numbered 2, after V lost 1 base and J lost 0 bases. CDR1 and CDR2 from the germline V gene are SGHNT and YYREEE (reference sequence). CDR3 nucleotides: TGTGCCAGCAGCTTGCGCGGGGGAAGCACAGATACGCAGTATTTT. Translation gives CASSLRGGSTDTQYF.

A note on this clone: The same CDR3 can be traced to other DNA sequences in this sample. This chain joins TRBV5-1 and TRBJ2-7, with D unresolved. The V gene lost 0 bases and the J gene lost 0 bases, with 4 bases spanning the gap. Germline CDR1 reads SGHRS; CDR2 reads YFSETQ. The CDR3 runs to 13 residues. The CDR3 spells CASSLASSYEQYF. The CDR3 bases are TGCGCCAGCAGCTTGGCCAGCTCCTACGAGCAGTACTTC.